Reported below is one T cell receptor beta chain. This sample was taken from a study of cytomegalovirus exposure and HLA in healthy donors. Germline V gene lookup returns CDR1 KGHSH and CDR2 LQKENI. The CDR3 runs 14 residues. Trimming removed 5 bases from V and 3 bases from J, with 10 bases in between. In the PCR, 60 Vbeta and 13 Jbeta primers were used. Sequenced by immunoSEQ multiplex PCR; TCRdb stores in-frame clones only, minus some. The sample has under 200,000 clones; around 90% are singletons. This sequence joins TRBV18 and TRBJ1-4; D is perhaps TRBD1 (6 bases). This receptor was obtained from a boy between 2 and 10 years old in good health and CMV-seronegative. Sequencing used PBMCs. CDR3 sequence (DNA): TGTGCCAGCTCAGCAGGGGCGGCTAATGAAAAACTGTTTTTT. Amino acids: CASSAGAANEKLFF.